Below, one TCR beta chain is given with its context. No cognate antigen has been identified for it. No per-base quality is available; no much larger clone lies one base away. The library relied on the immunoSEQ multiplex PCR assay. To provide template for TCR sequencing, every sample had RNA extracted and reverse transcribed into cDNA. SuperScript III was used for first-strand cDNA synthesis, primed with a 2:1 mix of oligo-dT and random hexamers. A synthetic immune receptor repertoire was used to measure amplification bias, and any remaining bias was corrected computationally. Under the source paper's analysis protocol: Raw reads were preprocessed for error removal, and CDR3 was defined according to IMGT conventions as running from the conserved cysteine to phenylalanine. Clonality was computed as 1 minus the Shannon entropy, with the entropy normalized by log2 of the number of productive unique TCRs. Scalp TCRbeta sequences were cross-referenced with sorted blood CD4 and CD8 repertoires so that the CD4 or CD8 identity of scalp clones could be inferred. In TCRdb, the immuneACCESS table is reduced to in-frame sequences with V and J assigned. These tables do not hold every clone; where another copy was compared, an unresolved V gene accounts for under half, and the others remain unexplained. That table gives V, J and clone size, and the DNA gave D and trimming. Within this sample are more than 90,000 clones, with over 60% of them counted one time only. The leading ten clones occupy roughly 2.8% of the sample.

PBMCs were isolated by density centrifugation and stained for CD3, CD4 and CD8, and CD4+ and CD8+ T cells were sorted on a FACSAria. Scalp biopsies and blood samples were provided by unaffected controls. These data belong to a study of CD8+ T cells in alopecia areata (dated by TCRdb to the late 2010s). In the study overall: High-throughput TCRbeta sequencing was used to examine T cell clonal expansion in alopecia areata in both the C3H/HeJ mouse model and human patients. Human TCRbeta sequencing covered scalp tissue and sorted CD4+ and CD8+ peripheral blood T cells from patchy and totalis/universalis alopecia areata patients and healthy controls. Scalp clonality was compared across normal scalp (n=4), patchy alopecia areata scalp (n=8), and alopecia totalis/universalis scalp (n=8). RNA came from the PAXgene miRNA kit for fixed scalp, the miRNeasy kit for PBMCs, and the RNeasy kit for mouse skin. TCRbeta CDR3 regions were amplified by immunoSEQ multiplex PCR using 35 Vbeta forward and 13 Jbeta reverse primers.

The CDR3 measures 14 amino acids from cysteine to phenylalanine. The only DNA kept is the CDR3, 42 bases in frame from the first base. CDR1 and CDR2 are read off the germline V gene (reference sequence) as GTSNPN and SVGIG. V is shortened by 4 bases, J by 4 bases, and the region joining them spans 14 bases. Broader findings and caveats from the paper: Unlike mouse skin, which is dominated by gammadelta T cells, normal human skin has resident alphabeta T cells that are also sequenced, and this complicates analysis of the scalp TCR repertoire. Compared with normal scalp, lesional scalp had higher clonality and more expanded CD8+ clones, particularly in alopecia totalis/universalis, a pattern that suggests antigenic drive. Compared with mice, TCR sequences shared between patients were less clear, possibly partly because of HLA diversity across the patient population.

This sequence was found in a human donor in good health. The sequencing sample was made of CD4+ T cells sorted from blood. The V and J segments used are TRBV30 and TRBJ2-1; a weak D assignment points to TRBD1 (5 bases agree). DNA sequence: TGTGCCTGGAAAGCTGGGGCCACTTACAATGAGCAGTTCTTC. It is translated as CAWKAGATYNEQFF.